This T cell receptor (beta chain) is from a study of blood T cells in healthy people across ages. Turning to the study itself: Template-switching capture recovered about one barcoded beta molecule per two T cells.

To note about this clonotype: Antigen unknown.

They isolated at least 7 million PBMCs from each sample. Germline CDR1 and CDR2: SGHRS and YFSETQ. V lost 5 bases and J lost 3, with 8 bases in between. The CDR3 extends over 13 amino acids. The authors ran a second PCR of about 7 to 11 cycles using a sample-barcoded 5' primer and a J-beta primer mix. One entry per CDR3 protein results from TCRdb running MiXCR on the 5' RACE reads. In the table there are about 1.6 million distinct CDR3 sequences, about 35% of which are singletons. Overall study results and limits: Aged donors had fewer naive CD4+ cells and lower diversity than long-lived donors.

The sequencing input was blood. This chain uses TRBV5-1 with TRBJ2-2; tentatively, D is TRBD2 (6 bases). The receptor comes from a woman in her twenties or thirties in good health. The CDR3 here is CASREGYTGELFF. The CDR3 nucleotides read TGCGCCAGCAGGGAGGGGTACACCGGGGAGCTGTTTTTT.